This TCR beta chain was identified in a study of spatial heterogeneity in lung cancer (dated by TCRdb to the late 2010s). At the level of the whole study: More beta-chain than alpha-chain transcripts were consistently detected, likely reflecting higher beta-chain transcript abundance. In non-small cell lung cancer, the study quantitatively compared TCR alpha and beta repertoires across several tumor regions, matched nontumor lung, and blood. In the raw uncorrected reads, each unique combination of TCR and UMI appeared on average more than ten times. Nonsynonymous mutation counts, determined by whole-exome sequencing of tumor tissue, were related to features of the TCR repertoire. At surgery, some 200 tumor regions, roughly 63 matched nontumor lung samples and some 54 PBMC samples were TCR-sequenced for both alpha and beta chains.

The library was made by 5' RACE. The data were produced on a NextSeq 500. In the TCR library protocol, a unique molecular identifier was attached to each TCR cDNA molecule so that PCR and sequencing errors could be corrected. As for the original processing: TCR identification, UMI-based error correction and CDR3 extraction were performed with Decombinator tools. TCRs above a frequency of 2 per 1,000, corresponding to the top 1% of the tumor frequency distribution, were defined as expanded. Renyi diversity was calculated using the R vegan package after each repertoire was subsampled 100 times to 5,000 TCRs. CDR3 similarity networks were built from amino acid triplet string-kernel similarity, connecting CDR3s with pairwise similarity above 0.82. TCRdb reanalyzed the raw reads on its own, using fastp at Q25 for trimming and MiXCR for clone calling, and kept in-frame beta chains. Rows with a matching CDR3 protein are joined into one entry that keeps the most common DNA and genes. TCRdb assigned the V and J calls; the authors' analysis was not used. The sample records roughly 100,000 distinct CDR3 sequences, roughly 10% of which are singletons. 6.5% to 8.5% of the sample belongs to the ten largest clones.

The study at large found these results: Ubiquitous expanded tumor TCRs showed up in blood more often at tumor resection than at routine follow-up. Additional single-cell paired TCR alpha and beta sequencing was considered necessary to confirm, at a functional level, the hypothesis that regional TCRs recognize regional mutations.

V loses 0 bases, J loses 14 bases, and the germline ends lie 15 bases apart. CDR1 LGHDT and CDR2 YNNKEL were looked up in the germline V gene (reference sequence). The CDR3 holds 13 amino acids from the cysteine to the phenylalanine. Only the CDR3 region is kept as DNA, spanning 39 bases read in frame from base 1. The sample's time point label, in plain terms: sample taken at primary tumor resection. Whole RNA extracted from tumor and nontumor lung tissue, or from cryopreserved PBMC samples, was used for TCR sequencing without cell sorting. Samples were obtained from around 72 patients with early-stage, untreated non-small cell lung cancer from the lung TRACERx cohort. Only patients with enough RNA available from two or more tumor regions were chosen for TCR sequencing. Note on this clonotype: Which antigen it targets is not known. Base quality data are lacking; no much larger clone is found one base away.

The TCR comes from a male donor with early-stage non-small cell lung cancer. Here the chain combines TRBV3-1 and TRBJ2-3; there is no confident call for the D gene. Sequenced material: PBMCs, taken at surgery. CDR3 reads: CASSQDSQTKPYF. The DNA reads as follows: TGTGCCAGCAGCCAAGACAGTCAGACAAAGCCGTATTTT.